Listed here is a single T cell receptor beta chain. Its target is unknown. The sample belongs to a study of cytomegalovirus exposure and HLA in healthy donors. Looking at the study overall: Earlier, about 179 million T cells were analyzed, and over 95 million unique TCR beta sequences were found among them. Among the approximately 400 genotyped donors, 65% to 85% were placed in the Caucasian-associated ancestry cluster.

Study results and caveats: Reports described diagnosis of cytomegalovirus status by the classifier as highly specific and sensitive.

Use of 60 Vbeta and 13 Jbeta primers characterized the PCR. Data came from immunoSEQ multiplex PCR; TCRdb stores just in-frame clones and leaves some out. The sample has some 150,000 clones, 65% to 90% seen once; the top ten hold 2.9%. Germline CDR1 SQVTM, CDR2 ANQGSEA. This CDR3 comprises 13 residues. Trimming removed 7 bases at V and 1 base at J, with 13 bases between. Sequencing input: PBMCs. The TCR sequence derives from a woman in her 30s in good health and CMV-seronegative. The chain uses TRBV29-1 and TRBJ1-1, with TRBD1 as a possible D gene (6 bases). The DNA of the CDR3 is TGCAGCGCGTGCAGGGGTGGGAACACTGAAGCTTTCTTT. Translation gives CSACRGGNTEAFF. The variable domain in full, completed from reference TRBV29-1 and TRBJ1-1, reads SAVISQKPSRDICQRGTSLTIQCQVDSQVTMMFWYRQQPGQSLTLIATANQGSEATYESGFVIDKFPISRPNLTFSTLTVSNMSPEDSSIYLCSACRGGNTEAFFGQGTRLTVV.